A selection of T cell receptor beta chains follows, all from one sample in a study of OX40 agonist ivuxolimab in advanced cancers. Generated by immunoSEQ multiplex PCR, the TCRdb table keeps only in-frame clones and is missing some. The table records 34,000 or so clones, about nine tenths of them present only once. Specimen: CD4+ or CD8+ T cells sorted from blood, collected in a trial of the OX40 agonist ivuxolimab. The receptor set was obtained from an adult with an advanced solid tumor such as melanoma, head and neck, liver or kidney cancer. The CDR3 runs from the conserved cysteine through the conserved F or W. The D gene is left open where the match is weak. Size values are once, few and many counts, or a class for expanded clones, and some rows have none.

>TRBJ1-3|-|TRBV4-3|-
CASSQDRGGNTIYF
TGCGCCAGCAGCCAAGACAGGGGTGGAAACACCATATATTTT
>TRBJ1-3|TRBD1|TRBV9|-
CASSVEGWDRLSGNTIYF
TGTGCCAGCAGCGTAGAAGGGTGGGACAGACTCTCTGGAAACACCATATATTTT
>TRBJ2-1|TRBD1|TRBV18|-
CASSVYLGTESYNEQFF
TGTGCCAGCTCTGTTTATTTAGGGACAGAGTCCTACAATGAGCAGTTCTTC
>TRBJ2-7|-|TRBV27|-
CASSLGVGAEQYF
TGTGCCAGCAGTTTGGGAGTGGGGGCCGAGCAGTACTTC
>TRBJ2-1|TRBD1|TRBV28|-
CASSFVTAVGQGAYNEQFF
TGTGCCAGCAGTTTTGTTACTGCCGTAGGGCAGGGGGCATACAATGAGCAGTTCTTC
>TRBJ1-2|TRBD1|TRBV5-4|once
CASRYRGADGYTF
TGTGCCAGCAGGTACAGGGGTGCGGACGGCTACACCTTC
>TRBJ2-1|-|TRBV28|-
CASTLFTGSYNEQFF
TGTGCCAGCACCCTGTTCACGGGCTCCTACAATGAGCAGTTCTTC
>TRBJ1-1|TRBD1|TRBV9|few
CASSVEQGETEAFF
TGTGCCAGCAGCGTAGAACAGGGGGAGACTGAAGCTTTCTTT
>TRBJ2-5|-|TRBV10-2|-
CASSEAAGRYQETQYF
TGCGCCAGCAGTGAGGCAGCCGGACGGTACCAAGAGACCCAGTACTTC
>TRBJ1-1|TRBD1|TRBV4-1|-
CASSPPQGGTEAFF
TGCGCCAGCAGCCCCCCCCAGGGGGGTACTGAAGCTTTCTTT
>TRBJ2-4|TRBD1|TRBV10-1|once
CASSERDRGRRNIQYF
TGCGCCAGCAGTGAGCGGGACAGGGGGCGCAGGAACATTCAGTACTTC
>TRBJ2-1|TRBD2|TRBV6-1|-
CASSTTSGGWDEQFF
TGTGCCAGCAGCACGACTAGCGGGGGATGGGATGAGCAGTTCTTC
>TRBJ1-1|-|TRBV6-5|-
CASSYGGSHTEAFF
TGTGCCAGCAGTTACGGGGGAAGCCACACTGAAGCTTTCTTT
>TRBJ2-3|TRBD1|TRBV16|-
CASSQSPGQGTDTQYF
TGTGCCAGCAGCCAATCCCCGGGACAGGGGACAGATACGCAGTATTTT
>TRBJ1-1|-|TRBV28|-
CASSGTGQNFNTEAFF
TGTGCCAGCAGCGGGACCGGACAAAATTTCAACACTGAAGCTTTCTTT
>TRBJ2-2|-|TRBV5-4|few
CASSLSQGNTGELFF
TGTGCCAGCAGCTTGTCTCAGGGGAACACCGGGGAGCTGTTTTTT
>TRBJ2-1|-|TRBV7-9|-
CASSLNRLDEQFF
TGTGCCAGCAGCTTAAACAGGCTGGATGAGCAGTTCTTC